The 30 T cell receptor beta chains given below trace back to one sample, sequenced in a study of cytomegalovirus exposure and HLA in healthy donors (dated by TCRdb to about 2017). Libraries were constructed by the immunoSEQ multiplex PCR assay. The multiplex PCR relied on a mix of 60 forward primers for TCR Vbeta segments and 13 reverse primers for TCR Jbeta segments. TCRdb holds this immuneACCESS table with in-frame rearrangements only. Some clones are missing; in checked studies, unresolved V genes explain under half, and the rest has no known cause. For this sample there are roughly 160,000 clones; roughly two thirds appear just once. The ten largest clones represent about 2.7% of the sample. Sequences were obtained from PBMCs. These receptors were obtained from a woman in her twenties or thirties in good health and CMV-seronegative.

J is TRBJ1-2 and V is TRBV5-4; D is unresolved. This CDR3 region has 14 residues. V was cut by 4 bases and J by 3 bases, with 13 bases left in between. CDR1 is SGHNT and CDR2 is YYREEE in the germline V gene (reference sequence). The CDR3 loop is CASSLKVGDYGYTF. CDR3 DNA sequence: TGTGCCAGCAGCCTCAAGGTGGGCGACTATGGCTACACCTTC.

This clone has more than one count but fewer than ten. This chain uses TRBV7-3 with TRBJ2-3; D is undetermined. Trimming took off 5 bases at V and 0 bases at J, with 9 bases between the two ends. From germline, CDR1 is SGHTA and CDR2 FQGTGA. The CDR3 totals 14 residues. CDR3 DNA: TGTGCCAGCAGCCTCGACTCTAGCACAGATACGCAGTATTTT. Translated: CASSLDSSTDTQYF. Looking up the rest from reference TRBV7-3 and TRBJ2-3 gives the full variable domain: GAGVSQTPSNKVTEKGKYVELRCDPISGHTALYWYRQSLGQGPEFLIYFQGTGAADDSGLPNDRFFAVRPEGSVSTLKIQRTERGDSAVYLCASSLDSSTDTQYFGPGTRLTVL.

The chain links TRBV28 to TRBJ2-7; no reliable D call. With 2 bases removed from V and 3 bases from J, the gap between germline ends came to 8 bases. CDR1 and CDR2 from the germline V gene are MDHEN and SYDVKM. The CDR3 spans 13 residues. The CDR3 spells CASSLGPVYEQYF. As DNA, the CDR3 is TGTGCCAGCAGTTTAGGGCCTGTCTACGAGCAGTACTTC.

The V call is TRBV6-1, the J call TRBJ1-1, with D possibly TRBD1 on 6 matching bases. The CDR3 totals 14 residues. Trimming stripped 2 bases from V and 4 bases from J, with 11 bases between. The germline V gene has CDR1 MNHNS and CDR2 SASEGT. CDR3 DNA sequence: TGTGCCAGCAGTGAAATCACAGGGCGCACTGAAGCTTTCTTT. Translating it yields CASSEITGRTEAFF.

This CDR3 is CASSLGLAGETQYF. The CDR3 region has the DNA TGTGCCAGCAGCTTAGGATTAGCGGGGGAGACCCAGTACTTC. The V gene is TRBV7-2, the J gene TRBJ2-5; 8 bases match TRBD2. The CDR3 totals 14 residues. Germline values: CDR1 SGHTA, CDR2 FQGNSA. J was trimmed by 5 bases and V by 1 base; bases with no gene match: 3. The full variable domain, rest sourced from reference TRBV7-2 and TRBJ2-5, is GAGVSQSPSNKVTEKGKDVELRCDPISGHTALYWYRQSLGQGLEFLIYFQGNSAPDKSGLPSDRFSAERTGGSVSTLTIQRTQQEDSAVYLCASSLGLAGETQYFGPGTRLLVL.

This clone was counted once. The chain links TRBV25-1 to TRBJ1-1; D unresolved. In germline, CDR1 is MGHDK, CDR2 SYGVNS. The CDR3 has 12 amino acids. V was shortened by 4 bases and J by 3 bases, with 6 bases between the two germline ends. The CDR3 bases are TGTGCCAGCAGTGTTGGGCACACTGAAGCTTTCTTT. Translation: CASSVGHTEAFF.

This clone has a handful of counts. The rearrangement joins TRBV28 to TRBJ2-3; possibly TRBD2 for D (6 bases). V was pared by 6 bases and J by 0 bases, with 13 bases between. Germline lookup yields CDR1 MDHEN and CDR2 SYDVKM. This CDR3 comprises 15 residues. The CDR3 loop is CASSLLATSTDTQYF. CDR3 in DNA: TGTGCCAGCAGCTTACTAGCAACTAGCACAGATACGCAGTATTTT. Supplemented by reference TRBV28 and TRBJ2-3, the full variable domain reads DVKVTQSSRYLVKRTGEKVFLECVQDMDHENMFWYRQDPGLGLRLIYFSYDVKMKEKGDIPEGYSVSREKKERFSLILESASTNQTSMYLCASSLLATSTDTQYFGPGTRLTVL.

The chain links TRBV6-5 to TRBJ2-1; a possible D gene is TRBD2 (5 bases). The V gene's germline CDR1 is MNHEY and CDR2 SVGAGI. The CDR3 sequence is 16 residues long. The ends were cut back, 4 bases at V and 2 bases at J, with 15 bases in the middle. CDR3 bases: TGTGCCAGCAGTTCACTAGAGGGTGGGGCCTACAATGAGCAGTTCTTC. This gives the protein CASSSLEGGAYNEQFF.

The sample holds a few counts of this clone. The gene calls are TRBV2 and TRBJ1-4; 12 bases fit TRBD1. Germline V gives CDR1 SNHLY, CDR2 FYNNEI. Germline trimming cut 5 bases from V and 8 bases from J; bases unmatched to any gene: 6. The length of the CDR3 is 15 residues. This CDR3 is CASSWGTGGEEKLFF. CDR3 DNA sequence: TGTGCCAGCAGTTGGGGGACAGGGGGCGAGGAAAAACTGTTTTTT.

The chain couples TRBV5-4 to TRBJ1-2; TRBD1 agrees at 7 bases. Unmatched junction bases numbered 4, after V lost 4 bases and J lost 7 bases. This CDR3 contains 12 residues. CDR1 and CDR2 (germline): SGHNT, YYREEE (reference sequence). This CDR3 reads CASSRGQSGYTF. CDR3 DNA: TGTGCCAGCAGCCGGGGACAGAGTGGCTACACCTTC.

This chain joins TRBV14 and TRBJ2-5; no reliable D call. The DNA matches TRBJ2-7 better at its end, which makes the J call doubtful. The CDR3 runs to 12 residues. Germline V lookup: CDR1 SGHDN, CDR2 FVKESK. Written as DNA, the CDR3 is TGTGCCAGCAGCCGAAGAACGTTCGAGCAGTACTTC. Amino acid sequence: CASSRRTFEQYF.

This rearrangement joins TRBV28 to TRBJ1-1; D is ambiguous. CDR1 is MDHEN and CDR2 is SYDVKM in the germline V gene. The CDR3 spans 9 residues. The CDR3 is CVKNTEAFF. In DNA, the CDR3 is TGTGTTAAGAACACTGAAGCTTTCTTT. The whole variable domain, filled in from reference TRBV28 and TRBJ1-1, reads DVKVTQSSRYLVKRTGEKVFLECVQDMDHENMFWYRQDPGLGLRLIYFSYDVKMKEKGDIPEGYSVSREKKERFSLILESASTNQTSMYLCVKNTEAFFGQGTRLTVV.

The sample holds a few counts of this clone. CDR3 DNA: TGTGCCAGCAGCAAAGACCATCCAGTATCCCTCTACGAGCAGTACTTC. This codes for CASSKDHPVSLYEQYF. The J gene is TRBJ2-7, the V gene TRBV21-1; TRBD1 is the table's D call, not checked against the DNA. TRBV21-1 constitutes a pseudogene. The CDR3 has 16 residues.

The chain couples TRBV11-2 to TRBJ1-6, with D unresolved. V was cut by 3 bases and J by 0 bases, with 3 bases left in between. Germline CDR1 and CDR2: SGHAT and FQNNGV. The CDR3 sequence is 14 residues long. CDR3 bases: TGTGCCAGCAGCTTGTACTCCTATAATTCACCCCTCCACTTT. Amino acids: CASSLYSYNSPLHF. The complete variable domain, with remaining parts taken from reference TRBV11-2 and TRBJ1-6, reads EAGVAQSPRYKIIEKRQSVAFWCNPISGHATLYWYQQILGQGPKLLIQFQNNGVVDDSQLPKDRFSAERLKGVDSTLKIQPAKLEDSAVYLCASSLYSYNSPLHFGNGTRLTVT.

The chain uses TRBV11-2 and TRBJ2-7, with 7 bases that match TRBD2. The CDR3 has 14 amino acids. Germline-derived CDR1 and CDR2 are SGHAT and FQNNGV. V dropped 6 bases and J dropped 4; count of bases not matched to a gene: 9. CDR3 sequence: CASSSGGSSYEQYF. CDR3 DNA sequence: TGTGCCAGCAGTTCGGGCGGGAGTTCGTACGAGCAGTACTTC.

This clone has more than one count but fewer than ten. The CDR3: CASSLFGQGLNTGELFF. The CDR3, as DNA: TGTGCCAGCAGTTTATTCGGTCAGGGACTAAACACCGGGGAGCTGTTTTTT. The rearrangement links TRBV28 to TRBJ2-2, with TRBD2 matching 7 bases. The CDR3 extends over 17 amino acids. Germline assignment: CDR1 MDHEN and CDR2 SYDVKM. V trimming: 1 base; J trimming: 2 bases; junction bases outside the gene matches: 7.

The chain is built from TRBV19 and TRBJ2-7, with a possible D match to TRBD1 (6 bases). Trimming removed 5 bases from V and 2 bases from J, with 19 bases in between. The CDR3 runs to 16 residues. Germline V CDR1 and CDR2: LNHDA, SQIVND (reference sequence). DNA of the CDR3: TGTGCCAGTAGTCCCCAGGGGCCATGGTTCACCTACGAGCAGTACTTC. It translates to CASSPQGPWFTYEQYF. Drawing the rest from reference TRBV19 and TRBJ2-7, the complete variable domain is DGGITQSPKYLFRKEGQNVTLSCEQNLNHDAMYWYRQDPGQGLRLIYYSQIVNDFQKGDIAEGYSVSREKKESFPLTVTSAQKNPTAFYLCASSPQGPWFTYEQYFGPGTRLTVT.

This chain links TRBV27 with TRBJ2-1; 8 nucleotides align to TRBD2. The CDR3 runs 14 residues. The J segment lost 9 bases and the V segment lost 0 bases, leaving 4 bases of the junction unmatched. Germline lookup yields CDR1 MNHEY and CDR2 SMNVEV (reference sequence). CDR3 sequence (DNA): TGTGCCAGCAGTTTATCGCTAGCGGGCGTTGAGCAGTTCTTC. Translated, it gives CASSLSLAGVEQFF.

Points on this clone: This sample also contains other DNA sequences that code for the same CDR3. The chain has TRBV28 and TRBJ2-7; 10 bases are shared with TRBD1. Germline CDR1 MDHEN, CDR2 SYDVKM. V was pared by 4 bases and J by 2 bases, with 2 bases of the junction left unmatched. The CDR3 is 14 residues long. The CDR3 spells CASSSGTGAYEQYF. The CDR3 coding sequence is TGTGCCAGCAGTTCCGGGACAGGGGCCTACGAGCAGTACTTC.

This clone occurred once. CDR3 in DNA: TGTGCCAGCAGCTTAGGGGTCGGGGCAGATACGCAGTATTTT. It specifies CASSLGVGADTQYF. The J gene is TRBJ2-3, the V gene TRBV7-2; TRBD2 might be the D (5 bases). The CDR3 contains 14 residues. CDR1 is SGHTA, CDR2 FQGNSA, per germline. The V end lost 1 base, the J end lost 4 bases, and 9 bases lay between the germline ends.

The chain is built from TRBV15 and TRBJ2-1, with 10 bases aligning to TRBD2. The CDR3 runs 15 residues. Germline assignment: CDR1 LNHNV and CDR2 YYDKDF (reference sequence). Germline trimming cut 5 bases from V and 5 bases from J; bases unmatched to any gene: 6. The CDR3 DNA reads TGTGCCACCAGCCTCATAGCGGGAGGTAACAATGAGCAGTTCTTC. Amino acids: CATSLIAGGNNEQFF.

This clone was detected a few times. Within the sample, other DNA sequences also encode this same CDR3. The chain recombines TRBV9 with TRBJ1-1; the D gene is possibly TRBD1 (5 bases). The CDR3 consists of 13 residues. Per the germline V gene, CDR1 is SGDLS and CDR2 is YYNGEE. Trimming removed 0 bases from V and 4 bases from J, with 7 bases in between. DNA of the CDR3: TGTGCCAGCAGCGTAGGGCAGGGCACTGAAGCTTTCTTT. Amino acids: CASSVGQGTEAFF.

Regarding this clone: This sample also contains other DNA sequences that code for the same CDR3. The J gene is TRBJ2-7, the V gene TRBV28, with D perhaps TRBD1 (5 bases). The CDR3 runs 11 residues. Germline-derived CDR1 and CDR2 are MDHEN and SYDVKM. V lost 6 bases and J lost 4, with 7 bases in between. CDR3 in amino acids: CASSDSYEQYF. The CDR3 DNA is TGTGCCAGCAGCGACAGTTACGAGCAGTACTTC. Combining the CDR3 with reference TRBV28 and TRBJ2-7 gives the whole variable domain DVKVTQSSRYLVKRTGEKVFLECVQDMDHENMFWYRQDPGLGLRLIYFSYDVKMKEKGDIPEGYSVSREKKERFSLILESASTNQTSMYLCASSDSYEQYFGPGTRLTVT.

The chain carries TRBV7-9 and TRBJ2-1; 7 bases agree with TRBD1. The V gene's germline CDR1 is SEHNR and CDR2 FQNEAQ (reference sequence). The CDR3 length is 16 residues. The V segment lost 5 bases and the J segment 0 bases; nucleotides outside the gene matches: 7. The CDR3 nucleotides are TGTGCCAGCAGCGTGTTGACAGGGAGCTCCTACAATGAGCAGTTCTTC. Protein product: CASSVLTGSSYNEQFF. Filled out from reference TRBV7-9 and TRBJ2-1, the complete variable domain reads DTGVSQNPRHKITKRGQNVTFRCDPISEHNRLYWYRQTLGQGPEFLTYFQNEAQLEKSRLLSDRFSAERPKGSFSTLEIQRTEQGDSAMYLCASSVLTGSSYNEQFFGPGTRLTVL.

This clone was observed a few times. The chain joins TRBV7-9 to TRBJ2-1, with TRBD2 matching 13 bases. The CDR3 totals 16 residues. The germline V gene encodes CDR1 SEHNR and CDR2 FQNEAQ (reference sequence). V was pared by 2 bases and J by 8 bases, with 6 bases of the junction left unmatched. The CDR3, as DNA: TGTGCCAGCAGCTTATCATGGACTAGCGGGAGACATGAGCAGTTCTTC. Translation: CASSLSWTSGRHEQFF.

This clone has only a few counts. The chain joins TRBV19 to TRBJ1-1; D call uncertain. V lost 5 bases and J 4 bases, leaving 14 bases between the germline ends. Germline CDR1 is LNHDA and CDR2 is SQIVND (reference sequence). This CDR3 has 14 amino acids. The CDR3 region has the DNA TGTGCCAGTAGTCAGGTTGGAAGGCCCACTGAAGCTTTCTTT. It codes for CASSQVGRPTEAFF.

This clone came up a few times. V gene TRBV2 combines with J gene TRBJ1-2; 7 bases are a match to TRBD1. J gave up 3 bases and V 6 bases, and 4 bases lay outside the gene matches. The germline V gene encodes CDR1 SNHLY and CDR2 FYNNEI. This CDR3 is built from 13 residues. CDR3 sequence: CASRRGGDYGYTF. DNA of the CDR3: TGTGCCAGCAGGCGAGGGGGCGACTATGGCTACACCTTC.

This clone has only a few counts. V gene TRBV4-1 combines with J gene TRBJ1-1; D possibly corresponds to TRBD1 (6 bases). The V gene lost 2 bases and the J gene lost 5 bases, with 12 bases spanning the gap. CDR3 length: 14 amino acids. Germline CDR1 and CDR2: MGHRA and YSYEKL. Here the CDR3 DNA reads TGCGCCAGCAGCCAACCCAGGGGTGGTACTGAAGCTTTCTTT. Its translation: CASSQPRGGTEAFF.

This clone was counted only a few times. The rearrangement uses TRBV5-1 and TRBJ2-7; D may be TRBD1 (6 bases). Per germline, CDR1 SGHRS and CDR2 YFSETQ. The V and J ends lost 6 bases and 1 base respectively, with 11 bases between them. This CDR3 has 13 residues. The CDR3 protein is CASTGHTSYEQYF. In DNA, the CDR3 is TGCGCCAGCACGGGACACACGTCCTACGAGCAGTACTTC.

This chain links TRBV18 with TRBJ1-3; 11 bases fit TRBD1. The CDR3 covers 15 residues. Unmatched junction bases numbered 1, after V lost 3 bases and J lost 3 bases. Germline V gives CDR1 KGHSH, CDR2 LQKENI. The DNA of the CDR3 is TGTGCCAGCTCACCGGGACAGGGGGTTGGAAACACCATATATTTT. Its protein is CASSPGQGVGNTIYF.